The T cell receptor (beta chain) described here comes from a study of blood T cell repertoires in COVID-19. Study in general: COVID-19 samples collected from the United States, Italy and Spain covered acute and convalescent phases. PBMCs, B-cell-depleted T cells, or T cells were the source of the cDNA or gDNA that made up the material.

After removal of 4 bases from V and 12 bases from J, the junction contained 3 bases not matched to a gene. The CDR3 sequence is 11 residues long. Germline V gene sequence: CDR1 MNHEY, CDR2 SVGAGI. This clone was observed a single time. Original data processing: How many nucleated cells were present was estimated from reference gene primer amplification. Sequenced by immunoSEQ multiplex PCR; TCRdb stores in-frame clones only, minus some. The DNA was the basis for D and trimming; V, J and clone size are from that table. The table includes around 150,000 clones, around 80% detected once. Specimen: peripheral blood. This rearrangement joins TRBV6-5 to TRBJ2-5; 9 positions agree with TRBD2. This clonotype originated in a human donor in a cohort sampled during active COVID-19. The CDR3 DNA reads TGTGCCAGCAGTTCTCGACTAGCGGAGTACTTC. Protein: CASSSRLAEYF.